Below, one TCR beta chain is given with its context. This clonotype is medium-sized (0.01 to 0.1%) by its frequency; no count is available. Its antigen is unknown. To prepare the library, 10x single-cell sequencing was applied. Profiling of CSF cells was done with 10X Genomics single-cell V(D)J and 5' gene-expression libraries. An Illumina NextSeq550 was used to sequence CSF single-cell TCR libraries. The published analysis was carried out like this. V(D)J reads were aligned to the vdj-GRCh38 alts ensemble 2.0.0 reference and processed with the Cell Ranger vdj pipeline. Clonotypes were defined as cell barcodes sharing the same set of productive CDR3 nucleotide sequences. To link clonality with transcriptional profiles, clonotype information was added to the Seurat v3.0 gene-expression metadata. CSF cells with more than 1,800 genes, more than 7,500 UMIs or more than 10% mitochondrial reads were excluded. To identify TCRs with known antigen specificity, CDR3-beta sequences were compared against VDJdb. Only TCRs with complete alpha and beta chains were included in the network analysis of clone sharing, which used the R package qgraph. The reads, reprocessed by TCRdb, yield one row per CDR3 protein sequence and no DNA. These V and J calls rely on TCRdb rather than the paper's analysis. This sample's records show roughly 1,500 distinct CDR3 sequences. In total, the top ten clones hold 10% of the sample.

Acute infectious disease was absent in all participants, and all participants were in good physical condition. For droplet-based sequencing, live CSF cells were sorted using a live/dead marker. CSF was obtained by lumbar puncture, and immune cells were pelleted by centrifugation at 300g. Each CSF sample was examined for red blood cells, and any sample with blood contamination was excluded. CSF cells were cryopreserved in freezing medium, frozen at -80 degrees C overnight, and then transferred to liquid nitrogen for storage. Before analysis, CSF samples were kept in storage for less than seven months. This record comes from a study of CD8 T cells in cerebrospinal fluid in Alzheimer's disease (dated by TCRdb to the early 2020s). With respect to the entire study: The study assessed CSF T cell clonal expansion with two single-cell approaches: plate-based nested PCR sequencing and droplet-based sequencing. In the droplet-based CSF analysis comparing patients with controls, there were roughly 10 healthy controls (approximately 11,000 cells) and roughly 10 patients with MCI or Alzheimer's disease (more than 9,500 cells). The study examined whether cerebrospinal fluid from healthy elderly individuals and from patients with neurodegenerative disease contained clonally expanded T cells. A total of around 25 samples were covered by the CSF gene-expression analysis, which included Parkinson's disease patients. Broader findings and caveats from the paper: The largest CSF clone made up a higher percentage of TCRs in patients with MCI or Alzheimer's disease than in controls. Only samples with detectable clones (roughly eleven healthy, 5 MCI, 5 AD, 6 PD) were included in the overall clonality comparison. Finding EBV-specific TCRs in CSF, the authors cautioned, does not establish a causal link between EBV and Alzheimer's disease. The EBV-specific clones were neither the most highly expanded clones nor enriched among patients. When the data were pooled, most of the 6 Alzheimer's patients but only 1 of 10 healthy subjects had a highly expanded clone, defined as one making up at least 3% of TCRs.

Including cysteine and phenylalanine, the CDR3 has 15 amino acids. The DNA sequence is not available. For CDR1 and CDR2, the germline V gene lists SGDLS and YYNGEE. The sample consisted of cerebrospinal fluid. The sequence is built from TRBV9 and TRBJ1-5. The source is a human donor in good health. The CDR3 sequence is CASSVDASSNQPQHF. With the portions outside the CDR3 filled from the reference TRBV9 and TRBJ1-5 genes, the complete variable region becomes DSGVTQTPKHLITATGQRVTLRCSPRSGDLSVYWYQQSLDQGLQFLIQYYNGEERAKGNILERFSAQQFPDLHSELNLSSLELGDSALYFCASSVDASSNQPQHFGDGTRLSIL.